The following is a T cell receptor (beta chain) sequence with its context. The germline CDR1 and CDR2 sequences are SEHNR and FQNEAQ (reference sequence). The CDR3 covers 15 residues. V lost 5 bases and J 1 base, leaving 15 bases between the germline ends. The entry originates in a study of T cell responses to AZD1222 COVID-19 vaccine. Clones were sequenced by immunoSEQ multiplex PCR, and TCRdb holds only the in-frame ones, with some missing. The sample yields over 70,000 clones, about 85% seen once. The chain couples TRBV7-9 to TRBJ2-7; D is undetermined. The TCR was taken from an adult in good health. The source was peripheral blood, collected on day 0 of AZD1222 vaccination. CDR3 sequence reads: CASSPGSGSSYEQYF. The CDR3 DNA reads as TGTGCCAGCAGCCCCGGAAGTGGCAGTTCCTACGAGCAGTACTTC.